These T cell receptor beta chains were read from a single sample in a study of shared clonotypes between healthy human individuals. Produced via immunoSEQ multiplex PCR; TCRdb's table is partial and in-frame only. Here the sample spans millions of clones, approximately 94% being singletons. The material sequenced was naive CD8+ T cells sorted from blood. Source of these receptors: a man younger than 30 in good health. CDR3s include the opening cysteine and the closing phenylalanine or tryptophan. The order of the fields is V gene, D gene, clone size, J gene, CDR3 DNA, CDR3 protein. The D gene is left open where the match is weak. Size is omitted from some rows. Given values are once, few, many or a class for expanded clones.

>TRBV30|-|-|TRBJ1-1
TGTGCCTGGACCCGTTTTGGGGATAGGCAAACTGAAGCTTTCTTT
CAWTRFGDRQTEAFF
>TRBV2|-|-|TRBJ2-5
TGTGCCGTAGAGGCTCACCCCGGGGAGACCCAGTACTTC
CAVEAHPGETQYF
>TRBV13|-|-|TRBJ1-1
TGTGCCAGCAGCTCCCGGGACTTAACCACTGAAGCTTTCTTT
CASSSRDLTTEAFF
>TRBV4-1|-|-|TRBJ2-7
TGCGCCAGCAGCCAACAAGACAGCTACGAGCAGTACTTC
CASSQQDSYEQYF
>TRBV2|TRBD1|-|TRBJ2-7
TGTGCCAGCAGTGAGGGGACAGGGTATCCCTACGAGCAGTACTTC
CASSEGTGYPYEQYF
>TRBV4-1|-|-|TRBJ1-5
TGCGCCAGCAGCCAAGAAGGGATGGGCAATCAGCCCCAGCATTTT
CASSQEGMGNQPQHF
>TRBV10-3|TRBD1|-|TRBJ1-1
TGTGCCATCAGTGAGTCGATAGGGGACAGGGACCTGAGCACTGAAGCTTTCTTT
CAISESIGDRDLSTEAFF
>TRBV6-5|-|-|TRBJ2-2
TGTGCCAGCAGTTACTCGGGGGAGGACACCGGGGAGCTGTTTTTT
CASSYSGEDTGELFF
>TRBV28|-|-|TRBJ2-7
TGTGCCAGCAGTCCCCTCTACGAGCAGTACTTC
CASSPLYEQYF
>TRBV19|-|-|TRBJ1-5
TGTGCCAGTAGTACTACGGAGTATAGCAATCAGCCCCAGCATTTT
CASSTTEYSNQPQHF
>TRBV7-6|-|once|TRBJ2-7
TGTGCCAGCAGCCCTTCAGTCTCCGGGACGGGCTCCTACGAGCAGTACTTC
CASSPSVSGTGSYEQYF
>TRBV14|-|-|TRBJ1-5
TGTGCCAGCAGCCTCCAGGGTTACAATCAGCCCCAGCATTTT
CASSLQGYNQPQHF
>TRBV27|-|-|TRBJ1-1
TGTGCCAGCAGTTTAACCGATATGAACACTGAAGCTTTCTTT
CASSLTDMNTEAFF
>TRBV30|TRBD2|-|TRBJ2-1
TGTGCCTGGAGTCAGGGAGCGGGAGCTACCTACAATGAGCAGTTCTTC
CAWSQGAGATYNEQFF
>TRBV12-1|-|-|TRBJ2-3
TGTGCCAGCAGCGCCGTTAGGGTAGGGGACAGGGTTGATACGCAGTATTTT
CASSAVRVGDRVDTQYF
>TRBV2|-|-|TRBJ2-7
TGTGCCAGCAGTGGTCTCCACGAGCAGTACTTC
CASSGLHEQYF
>TRBV6-4|-|-|TRBJ2-3
TGTGCCAGGTCGCGAGGGACCTCCCCTTCTACGCAGTATTTT
CARSRGTSPSTQYF
>TRBV4-3|-|-|TRBJ2-7
TGCGCCAGCAGCCAAGATAGGAGTGCGCACTACGAGCAGTACTTC
CASSQDRSAHYEQYF
>TRBV2|TRBD1|-|TRBJ2-3
TGTGCCAGCAACCCCAGCGACAGGGGATCGAGAGATACGCAGTATTTT
CASNPSDRGSRDTQYF
>TRBV7-9|-|once|TRBJ1-6
TGTGCCAGCAGCCAGGACCACTATAATTCACCCCTCCACTTT
CASSQDHYNSPLHF
>TRBV2|-|-|TRBJ1-2
TGTGCCAGCAGTGTGACGAGGCCGGGGACGGAAGGCTACACCTTC
CASSVTRPGTEGYTF
>TRBV9|-|-|TRBJ2-1
TGTGCCAGCAGCCCCGGGGCAGCTTACAATGAGCAGTTCTTC
CASSPGAAYNEQFF
>TRBV5-1|-|-|TRBJ2-4
TGCGCCAGCAGCTTGGAGGTTCTCGGGGACATTCAGTACTTC
CASSLEVLGDIQYF
>TRBV7-6|TRBD1|-|TRBJ2-7
TGTGCCAGCAGCCCAACAGGGGACTACGAGCAGTACTTC
CASSPTGDYEQYF
>TRBV28|-|-|TRBJ2-1
TGTGCCAGCAGTTTCTCAGGGATGGATGAGCAGTTCTTC
CASSFSGMDEQFF
>TRBV5-1|-|-|TRBJ2-3
TGCGCCAGCAGCCCTAATAGCGCAGATACGCAGTATTTT
CASSPNSADTQYF